Presented here are 5 T cell receptor beta chains from one specimen sequenced in a study of blood T cell repertoires in COVID-19. The data were produced by immunoSEQ multiplex PCR, yet TCRdb's version contains in-frame clones alone and is incomplete. The sample lists under 250,000 clones, roughly four fifths occurring once. The sequencing sample was made of peripheral blood. These receptors all come from a woman in her 70s with acute or convalescent COVID-19.

The chain recombines TRBV28 with TRBJ1-5, with D maybe TRBD1 (5 bases). Germline CDR1 and CDR2: MDHEN and SYDVKM. There are 15 residues in the CDR3. V lost 11 bases and J lost 7, with 24 bases in between. The CDR3 DNA is TGTGCCGGCTCTACCGGGGCCGCGGGACGCCAGCCCCAGCATTTT. Its translation is CAGSTGAAGRQPQHF.

Notes on this clone: Other DNA sequences in the sample encode the same CDR3. The V gene is TRBV4-2, the J gene TRBJ2-3; 9 bases fit TRBD2. The CDR3 is 14 residues long. CDR1 and CDR2 (germline): LGHNA, YNFKEQ. V was clipped by 1 base and J by 5 bases; unmatched bases: 1. DNA of the CDR3: TGTGCCAGCAGCCAAGGGACTAGCGAAGATACGCAGTATTTT. It is translated as CASSQGTSEDTQYF.

This clone appeared a few times. The chain has TRBV7-2 and TRBJ1-2; D unclear. The length of the CDR3 is 14 residues. Germline V gene lookup returns CDR1 SGHTA and CDR2 FQGNSA. V was clipped by 1 base and J by 1 base, with 7 bases between them. The CDR3 region has the DNA TGTGCCAGCAGCTTAGGGAGGTTTAACTATGGCTACACCTTC. Translated: CASSLGRFNYGYTF. The entire variable domain, with the rest obtained from reference TRBV7-2 and TRBJ1-2, is as follows: GAGVSQSPSNKVTEKGKDVELRCDPISGHTALYWYRQSLGQGLEFLIYFQGNSAPDKSGLPSDRFSAERTGGSVSTLTIQRTQQEDSAVYLCASSLGRFNYGYTFGSGTRLTVV.

The CDR3 DNA sequence: TGTGCCAGCAGCTATGGCGGGGGGGCAACCTACAATGAGCAGTTCTTC. Its translation: CASSYGGGATYNEQFF. J is TRBJ2-1 and V is TRBV7-2; TRBD2 matches 9 bases. The CDR3 is 16 residues long. Losses at the gene ends were 4 bases for V and 2 bases for J; bases not matched to a gene: 6. In germline, CDR1 is SGHTA, CDR2 FQGNSA.

The chain has TRBV14 and TRBJ2-7, with D perhaps matching TRBD1 (5 bases). CDR3 length: 16 residues. The germline V gene encodes CDR1 SGHDN and CDR2 FVKESK. V was clipped by 0 bases and J by 6 bases, with 18 bases between them. The CDR3 DNA sequence: TGTGCCAGCAGCCAAGATACAACAGGCCTCTTCGGCGAGCAGTACTTC. This gives the protein CASSQDTTGLFGEQYF.